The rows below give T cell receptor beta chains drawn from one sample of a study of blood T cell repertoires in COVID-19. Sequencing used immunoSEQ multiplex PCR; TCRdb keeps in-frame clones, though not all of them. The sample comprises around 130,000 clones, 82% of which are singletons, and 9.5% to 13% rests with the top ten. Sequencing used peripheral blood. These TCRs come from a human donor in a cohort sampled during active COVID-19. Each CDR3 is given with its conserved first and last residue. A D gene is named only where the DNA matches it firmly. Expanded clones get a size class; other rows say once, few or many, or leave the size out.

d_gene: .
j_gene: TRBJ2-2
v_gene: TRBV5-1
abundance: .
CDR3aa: CASSLGGPELFF
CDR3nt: TGCGCCAGCAGCTTGGGAGGGCCGGAGCTGTTTTTT

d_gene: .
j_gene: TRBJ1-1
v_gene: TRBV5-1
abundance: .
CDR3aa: CASSLGGRGTEAFF
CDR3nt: TGCGCCAGCAGCTTGGGAGGGCGCGGGACTGAAGCTTTCTTT

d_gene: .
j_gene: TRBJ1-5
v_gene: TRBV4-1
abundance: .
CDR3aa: CASSQETGNQPQHF
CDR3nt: TGCGCCAGCAGCCAAGAAACAGGGAATCAGCCCCAGCATTTT

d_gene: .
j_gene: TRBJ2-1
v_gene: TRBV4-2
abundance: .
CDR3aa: CASSQERAFEQFF
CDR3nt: TGTGCCAGCAGCCAAGAACGCGCCTTCGAGCAGTTCTTC

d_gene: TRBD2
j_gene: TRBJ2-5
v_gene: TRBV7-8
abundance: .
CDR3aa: CASSLRLAGAPGYF
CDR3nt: TGTGCCAGCAGCTTAAGGCTAGCGGGGGCCCCGGGGTACTTC

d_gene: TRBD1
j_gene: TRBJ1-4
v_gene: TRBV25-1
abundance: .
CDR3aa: CASSEGQGVKEKLFF
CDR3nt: TGTGCCAGCAGTGAGGGACAGGGAGTAAAGGAAAAACTGTTTTTT

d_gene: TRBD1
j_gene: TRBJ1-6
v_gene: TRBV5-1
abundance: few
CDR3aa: CASSSGQGGSPLHF
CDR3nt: TGCGCCAGCAGCTCGGGACAGGGCGGTTCACCCCTCCACTTT

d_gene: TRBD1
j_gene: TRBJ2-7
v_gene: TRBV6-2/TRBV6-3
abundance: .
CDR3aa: CASSHLDRGIEQYF
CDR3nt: TGTGCCAGCAGCCACTTGGACAGGGGGATCGAGCAGTACTTC

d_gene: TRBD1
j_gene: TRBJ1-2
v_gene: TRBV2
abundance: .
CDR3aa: CASSEQGTVYGYTF
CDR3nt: TGTGCCAGCAGTGAACAGGGGACAGTCTATGGCTACACCTTC

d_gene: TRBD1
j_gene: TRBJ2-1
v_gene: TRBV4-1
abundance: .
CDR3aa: CASSLRTDRGANEQFF
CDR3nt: TGCGCCAGCAGCCTTAGAACGGACAGGGGGGCCAATGAGCAGTTCTTC

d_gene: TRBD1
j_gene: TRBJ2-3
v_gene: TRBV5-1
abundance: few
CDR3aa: CASSLTPPGTGPRDTQYF
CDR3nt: TGCGCCAGCAGCTTGACCCCTCCCGGGACAGGCCCTCGGGATACGCAGTATTTT

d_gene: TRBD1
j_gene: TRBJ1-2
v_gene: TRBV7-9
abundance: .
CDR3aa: CASSTGGNGYTF
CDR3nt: TGTGCCAGCAGTACAGGGGGCAATGGCTACACCTTC

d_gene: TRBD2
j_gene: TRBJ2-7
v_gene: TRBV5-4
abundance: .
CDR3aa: CASSLGGGGGAYEQYF
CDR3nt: TGTGCCAGCAGCTTGGGAGGCGGTGGGGGGGCCTACGAGCAGTACTTC

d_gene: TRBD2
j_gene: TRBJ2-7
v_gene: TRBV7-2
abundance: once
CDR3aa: CASSANLGGGAREQYF
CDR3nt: TGTGCCAGCAGCGCCAACTTAGGCGGGGGGGCCCGGGAGCAGTACTTC

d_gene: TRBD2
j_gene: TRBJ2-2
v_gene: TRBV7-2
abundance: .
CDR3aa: CASSPGGEDTGELFF
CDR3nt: TGTGCCAGCAGCCCCGGGGGGGAGGACACCGGGGAGCTGTTTTTT

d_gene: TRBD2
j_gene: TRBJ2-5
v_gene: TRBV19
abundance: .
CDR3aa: CASSPRGSGGQLQETQYF
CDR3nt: TGTGCCAGTAGTCCCCGGGGTAGCGGGGGGCAACTTCAAGAGACCCAGTACTTC

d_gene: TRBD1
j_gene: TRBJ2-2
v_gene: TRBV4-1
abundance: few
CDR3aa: CASSRGQGGTGELFF
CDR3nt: TGCGCCAGCAGCCGCGGACAGGGGGGGACCGGGGAGCTGTTTTTT

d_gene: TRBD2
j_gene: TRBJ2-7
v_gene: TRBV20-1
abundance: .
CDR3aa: CSASKVAGDSSYEQYF
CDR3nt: TGCAGTGCTAGTAAGGTAGCGGGGGATAGCTCCTACGAGCAGTACTTC

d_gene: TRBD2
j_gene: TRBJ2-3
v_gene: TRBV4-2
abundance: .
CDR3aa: CASSLSGGADTQYF
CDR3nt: TGTGCCAGCAGCCTTAGCGGGGGGGCAGATACGCAGTATTTT